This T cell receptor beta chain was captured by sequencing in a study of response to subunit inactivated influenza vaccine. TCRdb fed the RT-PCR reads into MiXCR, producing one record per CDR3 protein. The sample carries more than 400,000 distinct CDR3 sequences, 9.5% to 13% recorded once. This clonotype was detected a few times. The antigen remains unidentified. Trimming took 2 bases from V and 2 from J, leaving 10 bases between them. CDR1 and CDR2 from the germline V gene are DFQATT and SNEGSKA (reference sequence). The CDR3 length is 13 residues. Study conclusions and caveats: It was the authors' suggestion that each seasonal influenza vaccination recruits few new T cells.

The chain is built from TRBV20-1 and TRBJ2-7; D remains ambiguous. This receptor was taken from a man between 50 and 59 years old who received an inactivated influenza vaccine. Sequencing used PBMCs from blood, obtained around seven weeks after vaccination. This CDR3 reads CSARPTFTYEQYF. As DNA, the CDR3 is TGCAGTGCTAGACCGACCTTCACCTACGAGCAGTACTTC.